This entry concerns a single T cell receptor beta chain. This CDR3 is 13 amino acids long. J lost 6 bases, V lost 6 bases, and 8 bases had no gene match. Per the original data handling: The assay estimated nucleated cells by amplifying reference gene primers. Only in-frame clones appear in the TCRdb table, and some are missing; sequencing was by immunoSEQ multiplex PCR. V and J calls and clone size come straight from that table; D and trimming were deduced from the DNA. This sample carries tens of thousands of clones, approximately 80% of them seen once, and the ten largest clones take about an eighth. This record comes from a study of blood T cell repertoires in COVID-19. Study in general: Donors in the United States, Italy and Spain gave samples during acute or convalescent COVID-19. Sources were T cells, B-cell-depleted T cells, or PBMCs; the material itself was cDNA or gDNA.

Enrollment of patients from Seattle took place during active infection, with longitudinal follow-up. The chain combines TRBV12-3 or TRBV12-4 with TRBJ2-7, with TRBD2 matching 7 bases. Sequenced input: peripheral blood. The clonotype was recovered from a man aged 45-65 years with COVID-19, enrolled during active disease. The CDR3 sequence: CASRGGEGSEQYF. For the CDR3, the DNA is TGTGCCAGCAGGGGAGGGGAGGGCAGCGAGCAGTACTTC.